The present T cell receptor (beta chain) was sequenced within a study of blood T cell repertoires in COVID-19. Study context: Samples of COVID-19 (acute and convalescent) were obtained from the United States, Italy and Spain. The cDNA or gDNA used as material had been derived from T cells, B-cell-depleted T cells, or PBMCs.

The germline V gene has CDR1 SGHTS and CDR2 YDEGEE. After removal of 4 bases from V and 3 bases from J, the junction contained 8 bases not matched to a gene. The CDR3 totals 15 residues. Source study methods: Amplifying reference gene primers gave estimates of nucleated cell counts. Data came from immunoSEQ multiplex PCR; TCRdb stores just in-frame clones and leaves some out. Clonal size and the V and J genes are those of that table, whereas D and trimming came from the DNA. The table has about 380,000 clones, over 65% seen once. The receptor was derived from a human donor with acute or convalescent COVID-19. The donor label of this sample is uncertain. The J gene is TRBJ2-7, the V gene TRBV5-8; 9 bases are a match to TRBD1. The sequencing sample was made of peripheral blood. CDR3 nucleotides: TGTGCCAGCAGCCGCGTAGGGACAGGGATCTACGAGCAGTACTTC. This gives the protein CASSRVGTGIYEQYF.